This record looks at one T cell receptor (beta chain) sequence and its context. Its antigen is still unknown. Random hexamers were used to reverse transcribe roughly 0.45 to 1 ug of RNA. TCRdb reprocessed the immunoSEQ multiplex PCR reads via MiXCR and lists one record per CDR3 protein. There are around 170,000 distinct CDR3 sequences in the sample; roughly 94% occur only once, and 0.16% lies in the top ten. The sample originates from a study of CD8 T cells in Susac syndrome. Findings and limits, study-wide: The total CD8+ repertoires yielded fewer than 20 Susac-specific public clones and the CD8+ TEMRA repertoires yielded about five. It was in TEMRA cells and active patients that Susac CD8+ clonal expansion peaked.

This CDR3 region has 17 residues. The ends lost 5 bases at V and 6 bases at J; junction bases unmatched: 16. The chain employs TRBV12-3 or TRBV12-4 and TRBJ2-3; 8 nucleotides line up with TRBD2. This sequence was found in a human donor with Susac syndrome. Material: CD8+ T cells from PBMCs. The DNA for the CDR3 is TGTGCCAGCAGTCCCAACGCTCCGGGACTAGGAGTTGATACGCAGTATTTT. This codes for CASSPNAPGLGVDTQYF.